This T cell receptor beta chain is drawn from a study of T cell responses to AZD1222 COVID-19 vaccine. Sequencing used immunoSEQ multiplex PCR; TCRdb keeps in-frame clones, though not all of them. The sample lists some 100,000 clones; just over 85% were seen once. CDR1 and CDR2 from the germline V gene are SGHKS and YYEKEE (reference sequence). CDR3 length: 15 amino acids. The V gene lost 1 base and the J gene lost 7 bases, with 12 bases spanning the gap. This receptor was obtained from an adult in good health. The sample was peripheral blood, taken on day 0 of AZD1222 vaccination. The rearrangement uses TRBV5-5 and TRBJ1-6; a weak D match, TRBD1 (5 bases). DNA of the CDR3: TGTGCCAGCAGCTTGCAAGGGGAAGACAATTCACCCCTCCACTTT. This codes for CASSLQGEDNSPLHF.